The 25 T cell receptor beta chains presented below share a single source sample, sequenced in a study of blood T cell repertoires in COVID-19. Profiling relied on immunoSEQ multiplex PCR, and the TCRdb table lists in-frame clones only, not all of them. Counted here are just under 350,000 clones, more than 75% occurring once; the ten biggest clones make up about 6%. The material sequenced was peripheral blood. Receptor source: a woman aged 45-59 years with COVID-19, enrolled during active disease.

V usage is TRBV6-5 and J usage is TRBJ2-1, with D possibly matching TRBD1 (6 bases). V was shortened by 7 bases and J by 1 base, with 14 bases between the two germline ends. Germline V gene sequence: CDR1 MNHEY, CDR2 SVGAGI. The CDR3 spans 15 residues. The CDR3 DNA sequence: TGTGCCAGCAAAAGGGGGTGGGCTTCCTACAATGAGCAGTTCTTC. Protein: CASKRGWASYNEQFF.

J is TRBJ2-1 and V is TRBV5-6, with D unresolved. The V and J ends lost 4 bases and 6 bases respectively, with 14 bases between them. Germline CDR1 is SGHDT and CDR2 is YYEEEE. This CDR3 spans 14 amino acids. CDR3 protein: CASSQKTVSNEQFF. The DNA of the CDR3 is TGTGCCAGCAGCCAAAAAACAGTGAGCAATGAGCAGTTCTTC. Combining the CDR3 with reference TRBV5-6 and TRBJ2-1 gives the whole variable domain DAGVTQSPTHLIKTRGQQVTLRCSPKSGHDTVSWYQQALGQGPQFIFQYYEEEERQRGNFPDRFSGHQFPNYSSELNVNALLLGDSALYLCASSQKTVSNEQFFGPGTRLTVL.

The chain uses TRBV7-9 and TRBJ2-7; 8 nucleotides align to TRBD1. Germline trimming cut 3 bases from V and 5 bases from J; bases unmatched to any gene: 6. CDR1 is SEHNR and CDR2 is FQNEAQ in the germline V gene (reference sequence). This CDR3 has 14 residues. This chain's CDR3 is CASSLDRANDEQYF. The CDR3 DNA is TGTGCCAGCAGCTTGGACAGGGCTAACGACGAGCAGTACTTC.

This clone was recorded only once. The chain is built from TRBV7-2 and TRBJ1-6; D remains ambiguous. Trimming stripped 5 bases from V and 5 bases from J, with 16 bases between. Germline CDR1 is SGHTA and CDR2 is FQGNSA. The CDR3 covers 16 residues. This CDR3 is CASSPLAGRDNSPLHF. In nucleotides, the CDR3 is TGTGCCAGCAGCCCCCTTGCGGGCCGAGATAATTCACCCCTCCACTTT.

V is TRBV7-2 and J is TRBJ1-1; 9 bases line up with TRBD1. With V trimmed by 4 bases and J by 4 bases, 7 bases remained unmatched. The germline gives CDR1 SGHTA, CDR2 FQGNSA. This CDR3 region has 15 residues. CDR3 amino acids: CASSSQGAGSTEAFF. The CDR3 region has the DNA TGTGCCAGCAGCTCACAGGGGGCAGGGAGCACTGAAGCTTTCTTT.

The chain combines TRBV29-1 with TRBJ2-7; TRBD1 matches 7 bases. The trim removed 0 bases at V and 5 bases at J, leaving 10 bases unmatched. CDR3 size: 15 residues. Germline CDR1 and CDR2: SQVTM and ANQGSEA. Written as DNA, the CDR3 is TGCAGCGTTGAAGATTCAGCTTACAGGGGAAACGAGCAGTACTTC. This encodes CSVEDSAYRGNEQYF.

J is TRBJ2-3 and V is TRBV10-3; tentatively, D is TRBD2 (5 bases). The V gene lost 0 bases and the J gene lost 2 bases, with 12 bases spanning the gap. This CDR3 is built from 16 residues. Looked up from germline, CDR1 is ENHRY and CDR2 is SYGVKD. This chain's CDR3 is CAISESRTGYTDTQYF. The CDR3 DNA sequence: TGTGCCATCAGTGAGTCTAGGACGGGGTACACAGATACGCAGTATTTT.

The chain combines TRBV4-1 with TRBJ2-3; D may be TRBD2 (6 bases). The CDR3 length is 17 residues. Trimming pared 1 base from V and 6 bases from J, leaving 20 bases between. CDR1 and CDR2 from the germline V gene are MGHRA and YSYEKL. The CDR3 sequence is CASSQGGGTGLRDTQYF. CDR3 sequence (DNA): TGCGCCAGCAGCCAAGGGGGCGGGACGGGACTGCGGGATACGCAGTATTTT.

The chain employs TRBV20-1 and TRBJ1-5; 7 nucleotides align to TRBD1. Germline values: CDR1 DFQATT, CDR2 SNEGSKA (reference sequence). This CDR3 has 15 amino acids. Trimming cost V 7 bases and J 7 bases; bases outside gene matches: 16. Written as DNA, the CDR3 is TGCAGTGTTAGTCCCGGGACAGATCAGGACCAGCCCCAGCATTTT. This sequence encodes CSVSPGTDQDQPQHF.

V is TRBV12-5 and J is TRBJ2-7; D is uncertain. The V gene's germline CDR1 is LGHNT and CDR2 FRNRAP. Trimming cost V 5 bases and J 1 base, with 12 bases left between them. The CDR3 runs 14 residues. CDR3 in amino acids: CASGADGFSYEQYF. CDR3 coding DNA: TGTGCTAGTGGTGCTGACGGGTTTTCCTACGAGCAGTACTTC.

The chain uses TRBV29-1 and TRBJ1-3; D not certain. The CDR3 extends over 12 amino acids. The germline CDR1 and CDR2 sequences are SQVTM and ANQGSEA. V was shortened by 7 bases and J by 4 bases, with 11 bases between the two germline ends. In DNA, the CDR3 is TGCAGCGCCTCCGGGTCAGGAAACACCATATATTTT. This sequence encodes CSASGSGNTIYF.

The rearrangement joins TRBV5-5 to TRBJ2-1, with TRBD2 matching over 10 bases. The CDR3 runs to 16 residues. J gave up 3 bases and V 3 bases, and 6 bases lay outside the gene matches. Germline V gene sequence: CDR1 SGHKS, CDR2 YYEKEE (reference sequence). CDR3 sequence: CASSSTGTSDYNEQFF. CDR3 sequence (DNA): TGTGCCAGCAGCTCCACCGGGACTAGCGACTACAATGAGCAGTTCTTC.

This chain uses TRBV9 with TRBJ2-7, with D possibly matching TRBD1 (7 bases). Trimming took off 4 bases at V and 2 bases at J, with 13 bases between the two ends. The CDR3 is made up of 14 amino acids. CDR1 SGDLS and CDR2 YYNGEE come from the germline V gene. The CDR3 nucleotides read TGTGCCAGCAGCCCGGGGGACAGTACCTACGAGCAGTACTTC. Translated: CASSPGDSTYEQYF.

This chain uses TRBV7-2 with TRBJ1-2; TRBD1 matches at 10 bases. The CDR3 is 14 amino acids. The germline V gene encodes CDR1 SGHTA and CDR2 FQGNSA. V was clipped by 5 bases and J by 6 bases; unmatched bases: 6. Here the CDR3 DNA reads TGTGCCAGCAGCCAGACAGGGGGCAACGATGGCTACACCTTC. It encodes CASSQTGGNDGYTF.

This sequence joins TRBV5-6 and TRBJ2-5; 11 nucleotides line up with TRBD2. Germline assignment: CDR1 SGHDT and CDR2 YYEEEE. Trimming cost V 3 bases and J 4 bases; bases outside gene matches: 8. The CDR3 consists of 16 residues. CDR3 nucleotide sequence: TGTGCCAGCAGCTCCCTACTAGCGGGAGAGGCAGAGACCCAGTACTTC. As protein: CASSSLLAGEAETQYF.

The V call is TRBV10-3, the J call TRBJ1-1; D unresolved. This CDR3 is 15 amino acids long. Germline-derived CDR1 and CDR2 are ENHRY and SYGVKD. V dropped 2 bases and J dropped 3 bases, with 13 bases sitting between them. The CDR3: CAISETAGIHTEAFF. The CDR3 DNA follows: TGTGCCATCAGTGAGACCGCGGGTATTCACACTGAAGCTTTCTTT.

CDR3 in amino acids: CASSLVQAGELFF. As DNA, the CDR3 is TGTGCCAGCAGCTTGGTACAGGCCGGGGAGCTGTTTTTT. The chain employs TRBV5-4 and TRBJ2-2; a weak D match, TRBD1 (5 bases). Trimming removed 0 bases at V and 6 bases at J, with 6 bases between. The CDR3 has 13 amino acids. The germline V gene encodes CDR1 SGHNT and CDR2 YYREEE (reference sequence). The full variable domain, its missing parts supplied by reference TRBV5-4 and TRBJ2-2, is ETGVTQSPTHLIKTRGQQVTLRCSSQSGHNTVSWYQQALGQGPQFIFQYYREEENGRGNFPPRFSGLQFPNYSSELNVNALELDDSALYLCASSLVQAGELFFGEGSRLTVL.

The chain recombines TRBV19 with TRBJ2-7; possibly TRBD2 for D (5 bases). The CDR3 extends over 12 amino acids. CDR1 and CDR2 from the germline V gene are LNHDA and SQIVND (reference sequence). V lost 5 bases, J lost 3 bases, and 8 bases lay in between. The DNA of the CDR3 is TGTGCCAGTAGTCCCGGGGACTACGAGCAGTACTTC. It yields the protein CASSPGDYEQYF.

The chain couples TRBV5-4 to TRBJ2-2; tentative D call: TRBD1 (6 bases). Germline assignment: CDR1 SGHNT and CDR2 YYREEE (reference sequence). The CDR3 is 14 residues long. V gave up 4 bases and J gave up 1 base, with 8 bases separating them. The CDR3 DNA reads as TGTGCCAGCAGCCAGGACAGGAACACCGGGGAGCTGTTTTTT. This encodes CASSQDRNTGELFF.

J is TRBJ1-5 and V is TRBV19; tentative D call: TRBD1 (6 bases). The CDR3 is made up of 16 amino acids. Deletions cut 1 base from V and 0 bases from J, with 10 bases between. Per germline, CDR1 LNHDA and CDR2 SQIVND (reference sequence). DNA of the CDR3: TGTGCCAGTAGTATAGCCCAGGGGTATAGCAATCAGCCCCAGCATTTT. It is translated as CASSIAQGYSNQPQHF. The full variable domain, in which reference TRBV19 and TRBJ1-5 provide the parts outside the CDR3, is DGGITQSPKYLFRKEGQNVTLSCEQNLNHDAMYWYRQDPGQGLRLIYYSQIVNDFQKGDIAEGYSVSREKKESFPLTVTSAQKNPTAFYLCASSIAQGYSNQPQHFGDGTRLSIL.

The V and J genes are TRBV7-3 and TRBJ2-1; TRBD2 matches at 9 bases. The CDR3 extends over 16 amino acids. J was trimmed by 6 bases and V by 1 base; bases with no gene match: 7. Germline V lookup: CDR1 SGHTA, CDR2 FQGTGA. CDR3 sequence reads: CASSLSGGRALNEQFF. The CDR3 DNA sequence: TGTGCCAGCAGCTTAAGTGGCGGGAGGGCCCTCAATGAGCAGTTCTTC.

The chain has TRBV5-1 and TRBJ2-3; D might be TRBD1 (6 bases). V lost 5 bases and J lost 0, with 13 bases in between. The CDR3 contains 15 residues. Germline loops: CDR1 SGHRS, CDR2 YFSETQ. In nucleotides, the CDR3 is TGCGCCAGCAGTTCCGGGACAAAGAGCACAGATACGCAGTATTTT. This sequence encodes CASSSGTKSTDTQYF. Filled out from reference TRBV5-1 and TRBJ2-3, the complete variable domain reads KAGVTQTPRYLIKTRGQQVTLSCSPISGHRSVSWYQQTPGQGLQFLFEYFSETQRNKGNFPGRFSGRQFSNSRSEMNVSTLELGDSALYLCASSSGTKSTDTQYFGPGTRLTVL.

This clone was counted a few times. The rearrangement links TRBV19 to TRBJ2-5, with 8 nucleotides matching TRBD1. Trimming removed 10 bases from V and 4 bases from J; junction bases left unmatched: 14. The CDR3 sequence is 15 residues long. CDR1 and CDR2 (germline): LNHDA, SQIVND (reference sequence). The DNA for the CDR3 is TGTGCCACCTGCGCCAACGCAGGGGGCAGAGAGACCCAGTACTTC. Amino acids: CATCANAGGRETQYF.

V usage is TRBV10-1 and J usage is TRBJ2-7; D possibly corresponds to TRBD1 (5 bases). The CDR3 extends over 14 amino acids. CDR1 is WNHNN, CDR2 SYGVQD, per germline (reference sequence). Trimming removed 3 bases at V and 6 bases at J, with 15 bases between. CDR3: CASSDSRKQGEQYF. As DNA, the CDR3 is TGCGCCAGCAGTGACAGCCGGAAGCAGGGCGAGCAGTACTTC.

The chain is built from TRBV18 and TRBJ2-1; 15 bases are shared with TRBD2. The V segment lost 0 bases and the J segment 7 bases; nucleotides outside the gene matches: 16. Germline CDR1 KGHSH, CDR2 LQKENI. There are 21 residues in the CDR3. CDR3 in amino acids: CASSPPGTSGRFEGIENEQFF. CDR3 nucleotides: TGTGCCAGCTCACCACCTGGGACTAGCGGGAGGTTCGAGGGCATAGAGAATGAGCAGTTCTTC.